Presented here are 18 T cell receptor beta chains from one specimen sequenced in a study of T cell clonality in common variable immunodeficiency (dated by TCRdb to about 2015). Libraries were built with the immunoSEQ multiplex PCR assay. TCRdb mirrors the immuneACCESS table, restricted to in-frame sequences. Some clones are absent from its copies; in checked studies, under half trace to an unresolved V gene, and the reason for the others is unknown. The sample records fewer than 60,000 clones, none occurring a single time. The ten largest clones capture 2% to 2.5% of the sample. Sequenced sample: peripheral blood mononuclear cells. These receptors were obtained from a person aged 18 to 75 in good health.

The sequenced part of the CDR3 DNA is TGTGCCAGCAGCTTAACGGAGCCCAGGGCTCACGAG. This gives the protein CASSLTEPRAHE. The entire CDR3 sequence reads CASSLTEPRAHEQYF. The V gene is TRBV7-9, the J gene TRBJ2-7; D might be TRBD1 (5 bases). Sequencing ends 3 residues short of the CDR3 end; the germline J gene provides the rest. Germline V gene lookup returns CDR1 SEHNR and CDR2 FQNEAQ (reference sequence). The germline V and J ends were trimmed by 2 bases and 5 bases, with 16 bases remaining between them. This CDR3 comprises 15 residues.

This clone was observed many times. The CDR3 reads CAWSKAGVETQYF. Incomplete CDR3 DNA: TGTGCCTGGAGTAAAGCGGGAGTAGAGACC. The V gene is TRBV30, the J gene TRBJ2-5, with 8 bases that match TRBD2. The read ends 3 residues before the CDR3 terminus; that terminus is restored from the germline J gene. Germline loops: CDR1 GTSNPN, CDR2 SVGIG (reference sequence). Germline trimming cut 2 bases from V and 4 bases from J; bases unmatched to any gene: 3. The CDR3 has 13 amino acids.

The table lists this clone with many counts. The read ends 3 residues shy of where the CDR3 ends; the end is completed using the germline J gene. The chain is built from TRBV20-1 and TRBJ1-2, with TRBD1 as a possible D gene (5 bases). V lost 6 bases, J lost 7 bases, and 15 bases lay in between. This CDR3 contains 12 residues. Germline V CDR1 and CDR2: DFQATT, SNEGSKA (reference sequence). CDR3 bases read: TGCAGTGCCTCCCGAGGGGAGGGTGGC. Translated, it gives CSASRGEGG. The whole CDR3 sequence reads CSASRGEGGYTF.

Of note for this clone: Read data end 3 residues before the CDR3 end; the end is taken from the germline J gene. The chain employs TRBV5-1 and TRBJ1-5; perhaps TRBD1 as D (5 bases). The CDR3 runs 17 residues. Germline V gives CDR1 SGHRS, CDR2 YFSETQ. Trimming cost V 0 bases and J 9 bases, with 22 bases left between them. The CDR3 bases that were read are TGCGCCAGCAGCTTGGAGGGACTAGCGGGGTCCGCGCCGCCC. Protein sequence: CASSLEGLAGSAPP. The whole CDR3 protein is CASSLEGLAGSAPPQHF.

This clone was observed at least ten times. The read terminates 3 residues before the CDR3 end, so the remaining end is supplied by the germline J gene. The V call is TRBV20-1, the J call TRBJ2-3, with 10 bases identical to TRBD2. This CDR3 region has 17 residues. Germline values: CDR1 DFQATT, CDR2 SNEGSKA (reference sequence). V was pared by 3 bases and J by 2 bases, with 11 bases of the junction left unmatched. CDR3 bases read: TGCAGTGCTAGCCTAGGACTAGCGGCCCTCCACACAGATACG. Its protein product is CSASLGLAALHTDT. The full CDR3 is CSASLGLAALHTDTQYF.

This clone was counted at least ten times. The DNA ends 3 residues before the CDR3 does, and the rest of the CDR3 is filled in from the germline J gene. V gene TRBV5-1 combines with J gene TRBJ2-3; tentative D call: TRBD1 (5 bases). Trimming took 6 bases from V and 2 from J, leaving 13 bases between them. The CDR3 length is 14 residues. The germline gives CDR1 SGHRS, CDR2 YFSETQ. The CDR3 loop reads CASNVGPYTDTQYF. CDR3 DNA, as far as it was read: TGCGCCAGCAATGTGGGGCCTTACACAGATACG.

This clone has a count of ten or more. The read ends 3 residues shy of where the CDR3 ends; the end is completed using the germline J gene. The genes are TRBV2 and TRBJ2-2; 8 positions agree with TRBD1. This CDR3 comprises 15 residues. CDR1 is SNHLY and CDR2 is FYNNEI in the germline V gene. The junction had 5 bases not matched to a gene; V was cut back by 1 base and J by 7 bases. The CDR3 DNA, read in part, is TGTGCCAGCAGTGAAGAACAGGGGGGTCTCGGGGAG. Its protein is CASSEEQGGLGE. The full CDR3 sequence reads CASSEEQGGLGELFF. The full variable domain, rest sourced from reference TRBV2 and TRBJ2-2, is EPEVTQTPSHQVTQMGQEVILRCVPISNHLYFYWYRQILGQKVEFLVSFYNNEISEKSEIFDDQFSVERPDGSNFTLKIRSTKLEDSAMYFCASSEEQGGLGELFFGEGSRLTVL.

The table lists this clone with many counts. The read terminates 3 residues before the CDR3 end, so the remaining end is supplied by the germline J gene. The chain couples TRBV10-3 to TRBJ2-7, with 8 nucleotides matching TRBD1. With 6 bases clipped from V and 3 bases from J, the junction kept 7 bases outside the gene matches. Per germline, CDR1 ENHRY and CDR2 SYGVKD. The CDR3 loop spans 14 amino acids. The CDR3 bases that were read are TGTGCCATCAGGGCGGGACAGGACGACTACGAG. Its protein product is CAIRAGQDDYE. The entire CDR3 protein reads CAIRAGQDDYEQYF.

This clone was seen a handful of times. The CDR3 goes on 3 residues after the read ends, and that part is filled in from the germline J gene. The rearrangement uses TRBV5-1 and TRBJ2-7; D not resolved. V shed 6 bases and J shed 0 bases, with 16 bases lying between them. This CDR3 comprises 15 residues. Per the germline V gene, CDR1 is SGHRS and CDR2 is YFSETQ. CDR3 DNA, as far as it was read: TGCGCCAGCAAAGATTTGACGGCGGACTCCTACGAG. It is translated as CASKDLTADSYE. The complete CDR3 sequence is CASKDLTADSYEQYF.

A word on this clone: The read finishes 3 residues shy of the CDR3 end, and the germline J gene is used to complete it. The chain joins TRBV20-1 to TRBJ2-5, with D possibly being TRBD2 (6 bases). In germline, CDR1 is DFQATT, CDR2 SNEGSKA (reference sequence). The germline V and J ends were trimmed by 8 bases and 5 bases, with 18 bases remaining between them. The CDR3 runs to 13 residues. The DNA read from the CDR3 is TGCAGTTCCCACGAAGGGAGCGGGGAGACC. This sequence encodes CSSHEGSGET. The complete CDR3 reads CSSHEGSGETQYF.

This clone was found many times. The read ends 3 residues early relative to the CDR3; the germline J gene fills the gap. The chain uses TRBV20-1 and TRBJ2-2, with a possible D match to TRBD1 (6 bases). V lost 6 bases, J lost 6 bases, and 23 bases lay in between. The CDR3 covers 16 residues. The germline V gene has CDR1 DFQATT and CDR2 SNEGSKA (reference sequence). The CDR3 sequence: CSAQDPTRGGSGELFF. The sequenced part of the CDR3 DNA is TGCAGTGCCCAGGACCCGACCAGGGGCGGGTCCGGGGAG.

This clone was picked up many times. The read ends 3 residues early relative to the CDR3; the germline J gene fills the gap. This chain links TRBV5-1 with TRBJ1-2, with TRBD1 identical over 7 bases. This CDR3 region has 16 residues. CDR1 is SGHRS and CDR2 is YFSETQ in the germline V gene. J lost 1 base, V lost 0 bases, and 6 bases had no gene match. Incomplete CDR3 DNA: TGCGCCAGCAGCTTGGAAGGACAGGCTATTAACTATGGC. Protein: CASSLEGQAINYG. The complete CDR3 reads CASSLEGQAINYGYTF.

This clone was seen a few times. The read terminates 3 residues ahead of where the CDR3 ends, so the germline J gene completes it. The rearrangement links TRBV18 to TRBJ1-2, with D possibly being TRBD1 (5 bases). This CDR3 has 11 residues. Germline V CDR1 and CDR2: KGHSH, LQKENI. Incomplete CDR3 DNA: TGTGCCAGCTCGGGGGGAGGGGAC. This sequence encodes CASSGGGD. The full CDR3 sequence reads CASSGGGDYTF.

This clone was seen a few times. The CDR3 end falls 3 residues outside the read, so it is completed with the germline J gene. The chain is built from TRBV6-1 and TRBJ1-5, with 12 positions matching TRBD1. V lost 4 bases and J lost 6; bases outside the gene matches: 7. Germline V gives CDR1 MNHNS, CDR2 SASEGT. The CDR3 extends over 16 amino acids. CDR3 bases read: TGTGCCAGCAGTGCCGGGACAGGGGGCGCGAGTCAGCCC. This sequence encodes CASSAGTGGASQP. The whole CDR3 sequence reads CASSAGTGGASQPQHF.

This clone was seen many times. The sequenced fragment ends 3 residues before the CDR3 boundary, so the rest is inferred from the germline J gene. This chain joins TRBV19 and TRBJ1-2; 7 nucleotides align to TRBD1. V trimming: 1 base; J trimming: 0 bases; junction bases outside the gene matches: 5. CDR3 length: 16 amino acids. Germline-derived CDR1 and CDR2 are LNHDA and SQIVND (reference sequence). The CDR3 region is CASSIAQGRTNYGYTF. CDR3 bases read: TGTGCCAGTAGTATAGCACAGGGGCGCACTAACTATGGC.

With regard to this clone: The observed sequence ends 3 residues before the CDR3 terminus, with the missing tail filled in from the germline J gene. The chain couples TRBV11-1 to TRBJ2-2; 7 nucleotides agree with TRBD1. V shed 7 bases and J 2 bases; nucleotides not matched to a gene: 7. Germline V gives CDR1 SGHAT, CDR2 FQDESV (reference sequence). The CDR3 loop spans 15 amino acids. CDR3 bases read: TGTGCCAGCAAGACAGGGTTCAAAAACACCGGGGAG. Its protein product is CASKTGFKNTGE. The entire CDR3 sequence reads CASKTGFKNTGELFF.

For this clone: The read ends 3 residues shy of where the CDR3 ends; the end is completed using the germline J gene. V gene TRBV2 combines with J gene TRBJ2-2; tentative D call: TRBD2 (5 bases). Germline V gene lookup returns CDR1 SNHLY and CDR2 FYNNEI. The CDR3 runs 15 residues. V was clipped by 3 bases and J by 7 bases, with 15 bases between them. CDR3 DNA (partial): TGTGCCAGCAGTGATGAGAGGGCGCTAAGCGGGGAG. It is translated as CASSDERALSGE. The complete CDR3 protein is CASSDERALSGELFF.

The sample holds a few counts of this clone. The CDR3 reads CASSLVGQGASINTEAFF. The part of the CDR3 DNA that was read is TGTGCCAGCAGCTTAGTAGGGCAGGGGGCGTCCATTAACACTGAA. The chain employs TRBV7-6 and TRBJ1-1; 8 positions agree with TRBD1. The read gets to within 3 residues of the CDR3 end, and the germline J gene fills in the rest. Germline CDR1 reads SGHVS; CDR2 reads FNYEAQ. There are 18 residues in the CDR3. J was trimmed by 2 bases and V by 1 base; bases with no gene match: 12.